This TCR beta chain was identified in a study of blood T cell repertoires in COVID-19. Overall study: Sites in the United States, Italy and Spain provided acute and convalescent COVID-19 samples.

Participants were placed into cohorts based on the clinical history they reported. Profiled with immunoSEQ multiplex PCR; TCRdb holds only in-frame clones, not every one. The table includes hundreds of thousands of clones, approximately 85% detected once. Sequencing used PBMCs or T cells enriched from blood (not recorded which). This TCR was recovered from a woman aged 25 to 45 who had recovered from COVID-19.

CDR3 region: CASSFPGTSGDNEQFF. The DNA of the CDR3 is TGTGCCAGCAGTTTCCCCGGGACTAGCGGGGACAATGAGCAGTTCTTC. The J gene is TRBJ2-1, the V gene TRBV27, with 13 positions matching TRBD2. The V gene's germline CDR1 is MNHEY and CDR2 SMNVEV (reference sequence). The CDR3 sequence is 16 residues long. V shed 3 bases, J shed 5 bases, and the junction held 4 bases outside the gene matches.